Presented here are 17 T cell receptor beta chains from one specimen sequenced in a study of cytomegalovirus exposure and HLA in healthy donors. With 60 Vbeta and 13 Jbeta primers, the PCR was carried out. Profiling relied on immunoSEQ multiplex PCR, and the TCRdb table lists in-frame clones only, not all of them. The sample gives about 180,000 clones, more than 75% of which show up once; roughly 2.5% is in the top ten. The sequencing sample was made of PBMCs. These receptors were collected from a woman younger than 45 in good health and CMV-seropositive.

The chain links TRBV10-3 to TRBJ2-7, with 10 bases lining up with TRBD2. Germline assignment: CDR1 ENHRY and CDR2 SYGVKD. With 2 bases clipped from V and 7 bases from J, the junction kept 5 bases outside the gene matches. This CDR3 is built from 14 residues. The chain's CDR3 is CAISESGGAGEQYF. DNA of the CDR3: TGTGCCATCAGTGAGAGCGGGGGGGCCGGAGAGCAGTACTTC.

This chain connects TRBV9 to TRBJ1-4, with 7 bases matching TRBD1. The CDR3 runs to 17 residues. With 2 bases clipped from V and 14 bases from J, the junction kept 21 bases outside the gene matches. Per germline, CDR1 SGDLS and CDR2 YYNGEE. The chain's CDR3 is CASSVSSDRPLGDGLFF. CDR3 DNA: TGTGCCAGCAGCGTTTCCTCGGACAGGCCCCTTGGGGATGGTCTGTTTTTT.

This chain's CDR3 is CASMEPGQGVSQPQHF. CDR3 DNA sequence: TGTGCCAGCATGGAGCCGGGACAGGGAGTCAGTCAGCCCCAGCATTTT. V and J are TRBV6-6 and TRBJ1-5; 9 bases fit TRBD1. Losses at the gene ends were 7 bases for V and 6 bases for J; bases not matched to a gene: 13. Germline loops: CDR1 MNHNY, CDR2 SVGAGI (reference sequence). The CDR3 is 16 residues long.

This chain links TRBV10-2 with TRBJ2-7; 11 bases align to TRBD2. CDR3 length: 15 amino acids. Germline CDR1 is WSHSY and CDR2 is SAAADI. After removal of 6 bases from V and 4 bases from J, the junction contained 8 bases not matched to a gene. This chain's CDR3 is CASRPLGTSGYEQYF. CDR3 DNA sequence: TGCGCCAGCAGGCCCCTGGGGACTAGCGGATACGAGCAGTACTTC.

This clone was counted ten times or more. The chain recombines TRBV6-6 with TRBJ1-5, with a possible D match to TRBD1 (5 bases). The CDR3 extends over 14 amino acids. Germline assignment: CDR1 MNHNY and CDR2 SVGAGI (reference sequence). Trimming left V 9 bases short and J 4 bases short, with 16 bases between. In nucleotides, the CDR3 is TGTGCCAGTAGCGGGGGTTGGGGAAATCAGCCCCAGCATTTT. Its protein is CASSGGWGNQPQHF.

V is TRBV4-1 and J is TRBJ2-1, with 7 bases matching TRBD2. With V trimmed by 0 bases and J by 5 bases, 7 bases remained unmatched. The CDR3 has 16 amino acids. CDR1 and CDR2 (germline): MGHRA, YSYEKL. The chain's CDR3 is CASSQDHGRGNNEQFF. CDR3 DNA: TGCGCCAGCAGCCAAGATCACGGGCGGGGGAACAATGAGCAGTTCTTC.

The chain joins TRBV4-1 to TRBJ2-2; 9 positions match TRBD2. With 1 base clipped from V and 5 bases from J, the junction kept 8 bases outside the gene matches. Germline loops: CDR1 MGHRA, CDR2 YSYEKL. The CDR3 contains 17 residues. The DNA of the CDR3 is TGCGCCAGCAGCCAAGTAGGGTCTAGCGGGGTTACCGGGGAGCTGTTTTTT. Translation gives CASSQVGSSGVTGELFF.

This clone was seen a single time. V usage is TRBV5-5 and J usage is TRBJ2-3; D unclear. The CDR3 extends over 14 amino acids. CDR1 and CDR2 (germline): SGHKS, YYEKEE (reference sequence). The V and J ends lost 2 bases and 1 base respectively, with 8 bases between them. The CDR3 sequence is CASSLEARTDTQYF. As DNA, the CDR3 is TGTGCCAGCAGCTTAGAGGCGCGCACAGATACGCAGTATTTT.

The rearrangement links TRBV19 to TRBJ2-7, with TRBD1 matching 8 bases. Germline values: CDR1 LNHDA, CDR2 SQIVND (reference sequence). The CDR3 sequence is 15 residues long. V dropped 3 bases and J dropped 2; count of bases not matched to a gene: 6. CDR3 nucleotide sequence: TGTGCCAGTAGTATGGGCAGGGGGCGCACCTACGAGCAGTACTTC. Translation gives CASSMGRGRTYEQYF.

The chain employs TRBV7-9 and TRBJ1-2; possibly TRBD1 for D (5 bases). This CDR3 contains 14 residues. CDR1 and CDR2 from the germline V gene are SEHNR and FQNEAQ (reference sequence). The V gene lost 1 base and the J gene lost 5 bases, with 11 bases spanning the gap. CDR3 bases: TGTGCCAGCAGCTTAGAGGCGCAGGGTTATGGCTACACCTTC. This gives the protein CASSLEAQGYGYTF.

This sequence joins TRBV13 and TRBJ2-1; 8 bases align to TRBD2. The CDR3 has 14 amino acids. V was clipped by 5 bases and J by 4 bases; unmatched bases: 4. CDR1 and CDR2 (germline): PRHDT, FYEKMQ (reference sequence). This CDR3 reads CASSHRGGYNEQFF. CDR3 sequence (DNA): TGTGCCAGCAGCCATCGGGGGGGGTACAATGAGCAGTTCTTC.

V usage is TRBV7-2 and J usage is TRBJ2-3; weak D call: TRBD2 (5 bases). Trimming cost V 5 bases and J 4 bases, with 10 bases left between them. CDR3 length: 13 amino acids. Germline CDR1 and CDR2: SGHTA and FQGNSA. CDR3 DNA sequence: TGTGCCAGCAGCCGGTGGGAGCCAGATACGCAGTATTTT. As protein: CASSRWEPDTQYF. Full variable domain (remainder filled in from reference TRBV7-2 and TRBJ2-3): GAGVSQSPSNKVTEKGKDVELRCDPISGHTALYWYRQSLGQGLEFLIYFQGNSAPDKSGLPSDRFSAERTGGSVSTLTIQRTQQEDSAVYLCASSRWEPDTQYFGPGTRLTVL.

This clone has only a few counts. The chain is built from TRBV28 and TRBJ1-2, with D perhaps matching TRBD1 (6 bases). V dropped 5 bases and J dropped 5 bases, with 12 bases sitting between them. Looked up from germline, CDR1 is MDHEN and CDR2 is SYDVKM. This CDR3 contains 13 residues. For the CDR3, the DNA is TGTGCCAGCAGTCTGGGGACATATTATGGCTACACCTTC. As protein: CASSLGTYYGYTF.

CDR3: CASGLLNTGELFF. In nucleotides, the CDR3 is TGTGCTAGTGGTTTGCTCAACACCGGGGAGCTGTTTTTT. V is TRBV12-5 and J is TRBJ2-2; D not resolved. Per the germline V gene, CDR1 is LGHNT and CDR2 is FRNRAP. CDR3 size: 13 residues. Deletions cut 2 bases from V and 2 bases from J, with 3 bases between. Complete variable domain (other parts from reference TRBV12-5 and TRBJ2-2): DARVTQTPRHKVTEMGQEVTMRCQPILGHNTVFWYRQTMMQGLELLAYFRNRAPLDDSGMPKDRFSAEMPDATLATLKIQPSEPRDSAVYFCASGLLNTGELFFGEGSRLTVL.

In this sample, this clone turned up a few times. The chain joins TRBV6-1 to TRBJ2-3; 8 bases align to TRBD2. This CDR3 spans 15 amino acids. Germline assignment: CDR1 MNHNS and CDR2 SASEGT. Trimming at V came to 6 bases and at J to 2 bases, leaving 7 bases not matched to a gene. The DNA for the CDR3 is TGTGCCAGCAGGAAGACAGCGGGGGCCACAGATACGCAGTATTTT. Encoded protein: CASRKTAGATDTQYF.

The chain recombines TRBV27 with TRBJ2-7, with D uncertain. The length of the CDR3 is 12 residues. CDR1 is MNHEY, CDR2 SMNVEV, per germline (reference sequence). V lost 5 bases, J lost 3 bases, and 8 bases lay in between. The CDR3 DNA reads TGTGCCAGCAGTCCCTCAGGCTACGAGCAGTACTTC. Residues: CASSPSGYEQYF.

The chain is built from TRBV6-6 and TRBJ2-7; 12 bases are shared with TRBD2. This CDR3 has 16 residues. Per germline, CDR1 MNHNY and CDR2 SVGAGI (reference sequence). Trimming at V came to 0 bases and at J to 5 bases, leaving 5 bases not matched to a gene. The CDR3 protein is CASSYSLAGGPHEQYF. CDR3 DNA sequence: TGTGCCAGCAGTTACTCCCTAGCGGGGGGGCCCCACGAGCAGTACTTC.